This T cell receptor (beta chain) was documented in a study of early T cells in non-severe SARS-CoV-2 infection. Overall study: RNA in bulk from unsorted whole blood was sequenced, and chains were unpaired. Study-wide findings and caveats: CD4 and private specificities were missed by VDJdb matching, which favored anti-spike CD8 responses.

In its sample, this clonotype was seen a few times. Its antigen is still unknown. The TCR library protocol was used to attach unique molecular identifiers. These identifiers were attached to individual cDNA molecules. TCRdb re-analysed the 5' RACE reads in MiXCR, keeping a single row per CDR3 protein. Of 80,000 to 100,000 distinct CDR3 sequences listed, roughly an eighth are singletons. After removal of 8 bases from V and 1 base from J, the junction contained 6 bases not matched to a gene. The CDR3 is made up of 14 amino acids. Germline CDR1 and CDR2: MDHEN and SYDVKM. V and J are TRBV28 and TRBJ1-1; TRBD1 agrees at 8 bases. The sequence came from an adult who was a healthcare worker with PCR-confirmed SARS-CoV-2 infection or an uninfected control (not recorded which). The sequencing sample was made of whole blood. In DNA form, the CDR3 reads TGTGCCAGCGGACAGGGTGCTGGGAACACTGAAGCTTTCTTT. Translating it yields CASGQGAGNTEAFF.